The source of this TCR beta chain is a study of beta chain features in type 1 diabetes. Turning to the study itself: Sorted cells numbering roughly 100,000,000 were examined across all samples.

Expressed TCRB transcripts were sequenced because the entire RNA isolate underwent reverse transcription. The table came from immunoSEQ multiplex PCR; TCRdb's copy has only in-frame clones and leaves some out. The sample has hundreds of thousands of clones, 13% seen once. Points from the study as a whole: PCR might favor shorter templates, but any such skew would affect patients and controls equally. In every one of the four CD4+ subsets, TCRB CDR3s were moderately but significantly shorter in Type 1 diabetes patients. Possibly, sequencing cDNA over-represented cells that had high TCR expression levels.

This clone was seen only a few times. As yet, its antigen is unknown. With V trimmed by 2 bases and J by 2 bases, 9 bases remained unmatched. Germline loops: CDR1 GTSNPN, CDR2 SVGIG (reference sequence). This CDR3 is built from 15 residues. Each of the sorted populations had a purity greater than 95%. The sequence came from a man aged 18 to 35 with type 1 diabetes. J is TRBJ2-7 and V is TRBV30, with TRBD1 identical over 7 bases. Sequenced: naive CD4+ T cells from blood. CDR3 DNA: TGTGCCTGGAGTACTCCGGGACAGCAAACCTACGAGCAGTACTTC. Its translation: CAWSTPGQQTYEQYF.